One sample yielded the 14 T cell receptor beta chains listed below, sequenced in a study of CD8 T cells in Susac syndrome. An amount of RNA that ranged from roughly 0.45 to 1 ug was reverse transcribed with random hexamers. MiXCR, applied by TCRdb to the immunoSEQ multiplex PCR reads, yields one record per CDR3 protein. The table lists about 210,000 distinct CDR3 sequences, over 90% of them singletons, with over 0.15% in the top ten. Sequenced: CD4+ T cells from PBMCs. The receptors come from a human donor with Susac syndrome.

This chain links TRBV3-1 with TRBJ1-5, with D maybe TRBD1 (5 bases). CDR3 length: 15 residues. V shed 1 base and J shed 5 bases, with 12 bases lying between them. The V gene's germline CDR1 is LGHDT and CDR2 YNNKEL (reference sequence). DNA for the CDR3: TGTGCCAGCAGCCAAGTGAGAGGGGAAGATCAGCCCCAGCATTTT. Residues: CASSQVRGEDQPQHF.

CDR3 loop: CASSPSNHEQYF. The CDR3 DNA follows: TGTGCCAGCAGTCCCAGTAATCACGAGCAGTACTTC. V usage is TRBV28 and J usage is TRBJ2-7; D unresolved. Germline V gene sequence: CDR1 MDHEN, CDR2 SYDVKM. CDR3 length equals 12 residues. V was trimmed by 5 bases and J by 5 bases, leaving 10 bases between them. Full variable domain (remainder filled in from reference TRBV28 and TRBJ2-7): DVKVTQSSRYLVKRTGEKVFLECVQDMDHENMFWYRQDPGLGLRLIYFSYDVKMKEKGDIPEGYSVSREKKERFSLILESASTNQTSMYLCASSPSNHEQYFGPGTRLTVT.

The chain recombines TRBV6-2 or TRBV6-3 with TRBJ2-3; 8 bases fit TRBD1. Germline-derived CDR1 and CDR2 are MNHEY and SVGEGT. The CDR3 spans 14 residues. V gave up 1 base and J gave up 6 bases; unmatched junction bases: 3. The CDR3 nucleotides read TGTGCCAGCAGTTACTGGACAGGGAGGGATACGCAGTATTTT. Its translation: CASSYWTGRDTQYF.

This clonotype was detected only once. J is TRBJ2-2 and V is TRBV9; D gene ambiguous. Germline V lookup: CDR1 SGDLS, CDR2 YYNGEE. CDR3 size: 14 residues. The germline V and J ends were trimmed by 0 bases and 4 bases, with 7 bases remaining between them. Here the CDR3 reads CASSVGGVTGELFF. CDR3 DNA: TGTGCCAGCAGCGTAGGTGGGGTCACCGGGGAGCTGTTTTTT.

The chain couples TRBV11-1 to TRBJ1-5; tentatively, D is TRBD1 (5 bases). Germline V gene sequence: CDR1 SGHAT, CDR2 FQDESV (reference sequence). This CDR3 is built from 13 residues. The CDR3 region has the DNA TGTGTCCCGGTGGGGGGTGGCAATCAGCCCCAGCATTTT. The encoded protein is CVPVGGGNQPQHF. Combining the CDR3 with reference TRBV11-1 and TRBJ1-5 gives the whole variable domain EAEVAQSPRYKITEKSQAVAFWCDPISGHATLYWYRQILGQGPELLVQFQDESVVDDSQLPKDRFSAERLKGVDSTLKIQPAELGDSAMYLCVPVGGGNQPQHFGDGTRLSIL.

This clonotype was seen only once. The CDR3 sequence: CASSRSGGETQYF. CDR3 nucleotides: TGTGCCAGCAGCCGGTCTGGGGGGGAGACCCAGTACTTC. The gene calls are TRBV3-1 and TRBJ2-5; D possibly corresponds to TRBD2 (6 bases). The germline V gene encodes CDR1 LGHDT and CDR2 YNNKEL (reference sequence). Trimming removed 4 bases at V and 5 bases at J, with 11 bases between. The CDR3 loop spans 13 amino acids.

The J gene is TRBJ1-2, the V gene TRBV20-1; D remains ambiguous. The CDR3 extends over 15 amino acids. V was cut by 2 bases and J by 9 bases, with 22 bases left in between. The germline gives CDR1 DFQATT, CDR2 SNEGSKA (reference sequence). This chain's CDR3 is CSARNGRVILRSYTF. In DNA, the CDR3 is TGCAGTGCTAGAAACGGACGAGTAATCCTACGAAGCTACACCTTC.

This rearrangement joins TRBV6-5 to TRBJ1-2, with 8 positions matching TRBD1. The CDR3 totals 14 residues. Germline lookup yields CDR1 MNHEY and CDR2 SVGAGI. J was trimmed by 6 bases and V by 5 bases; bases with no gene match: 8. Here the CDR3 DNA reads TGTGCCAGCAGTCCAGGGACAGGAATACATGGCTACACCTTC. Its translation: CASSPGTGIHGYTF.

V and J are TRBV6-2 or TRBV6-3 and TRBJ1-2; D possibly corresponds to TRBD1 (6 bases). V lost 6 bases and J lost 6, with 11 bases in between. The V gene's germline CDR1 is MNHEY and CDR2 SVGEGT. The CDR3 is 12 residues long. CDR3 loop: CASSRTEDGYTF. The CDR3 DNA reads TGTGCCAGCAGCCGGACAGAAGATGGCTACACCTTC.

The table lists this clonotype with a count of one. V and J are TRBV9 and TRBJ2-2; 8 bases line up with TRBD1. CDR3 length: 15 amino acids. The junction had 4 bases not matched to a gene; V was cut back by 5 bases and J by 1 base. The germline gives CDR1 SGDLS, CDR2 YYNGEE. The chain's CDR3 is CASSHGTGNTGELFF. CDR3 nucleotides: TGTGCCAGCAGTCACGGGACAGGGAACACCGGGGAGCTGTTTTTT.

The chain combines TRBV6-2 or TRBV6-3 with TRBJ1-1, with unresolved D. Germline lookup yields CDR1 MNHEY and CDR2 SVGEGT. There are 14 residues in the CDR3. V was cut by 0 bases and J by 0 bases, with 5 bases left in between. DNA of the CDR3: TGTGCCAGCAGTTACTCGAACGTGAACACTGAAGCTTTCTTT. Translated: CASSYSNVNTEAFF.

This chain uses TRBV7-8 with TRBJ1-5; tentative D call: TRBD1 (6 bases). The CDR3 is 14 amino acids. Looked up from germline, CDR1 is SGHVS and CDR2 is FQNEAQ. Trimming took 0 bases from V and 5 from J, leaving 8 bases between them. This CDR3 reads CASSLAGGHQPQHF. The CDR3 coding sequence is TGTGCCAGCAGCTTAGCGGGGGGCCATCAGCCCCAGCATTTT. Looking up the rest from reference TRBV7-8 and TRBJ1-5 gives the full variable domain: GAGVSQSPRYKVAKRGQDVALRCDPISGHVSLFWYQQALGQGPEFLTYFQNEAQLDKSGLPSDRFFAERPEGSVSTLKIQRTQQEDSAVYLCASSLAGGHQPQHFGDGTRLSIL.

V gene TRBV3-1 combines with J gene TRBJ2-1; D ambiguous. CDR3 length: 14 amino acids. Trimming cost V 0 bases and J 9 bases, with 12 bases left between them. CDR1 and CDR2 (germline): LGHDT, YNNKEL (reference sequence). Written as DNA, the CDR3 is TGTGCCAGCAGCCAAGAAATAACCAACAGTGAGCAGTTCTTC. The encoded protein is CASSQEITNSEQFF.

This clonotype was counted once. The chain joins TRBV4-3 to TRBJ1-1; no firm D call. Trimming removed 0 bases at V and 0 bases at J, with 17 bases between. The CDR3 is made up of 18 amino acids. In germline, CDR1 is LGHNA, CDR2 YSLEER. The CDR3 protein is CASSQDLIRFALNTEAFF. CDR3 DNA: TGCGCCAGCAGCCAAGATCTTATAAGGTTCGCACTGAACACTGAAGCTTTCTTT.